The rows below give T cell receptor beta chains drawn from one sample of a study of identifying expanded T cells in peripheral blood. TCRdb's copy holds only in-frame clones and misses some; the assay was immunoSEQ multiplex PCR. The sample lists 83,000 or so clones; about 90% were seen once. Specimen: blood. Receptors originate from a person between 18 and 75 years old in good health. Each CDR3 is given with its conserved first and last residue. A D gene is named only where the DNA matches it firmly. The size of a clone is reported for some rows only, either as once, few or many, or as a class for expanded clones.

TRBV5-1	-	-	TRBJ1-1	TGCGCCAGCAGCCCTTCAGTAGCATCCGTGAACACTGAAGCTTTCTTT	CASSPSVASVNTEAFF
TRBV5-1	TRBD1	-	TRBJ1-2	TGCGCCAGCAGCTTGGCTGGACAGGGCAGCAAAGACTATGGCTACACCTTC	CASSLAGQGSKDYGYTF
TRBV28	-	few	TRBJ1-4	TGTGCCAGCAACCGGGACACAACTAATGAAAAACTGTTTTTT	CASNRDTTNEKLFF
TRBV7-2	TRBD2	-	TRBJ2-3	TGTGCCAGCAGCAGGACTAGCGGCACAGATACGCAGTATTTT	CASSRTSGTDTQYF
TRBV5-1	-	once	TRBJ2-3	TGCGCCAGCAGCTTCCGTGCGGCCACAGATACGCAGTATTTT	CASSFRAATDTQYF
TRBV11-2	-	-	TRBJ2-5	TGTGCCAGCAGCCCCGATGGGGGACTCCAAGAGACCCAGTACTTC	CASSPDGGLQETQYF
TRBV4-1	TRBD2	-	TRBJ2-7	TGCGCCAGCAGCCAAGATCGGTCGGGCGGGAGGGCCTTCGGAGAGCAGTACTTC	CASSQDRSGGRAFGEQYF
TRBV5-3	-	-	TRBJ1-6	TGTGCCAGAAGCAGTAATTCACCCCTCCACTTT	CARSSNSPLHF
TRBV18	-	few	TRBJ2-1	TGTGCCAGCTCACCAAACGAGGTCTCTTATCGGCAGTTCTTC	CASSPNEVSYRQFF
TRBV2	TRBD1	-	TRBJ2-3	TGTGCCAGCAGTTCTTGGACAGGGAATACAGATACGCAGTATTTT	CASSSWTGNTDTQYF
TRBV21-1	-	-	TRBJ2-7	TGTGCCAGCAGCAAAGGCGGCGAGCAGTACTTC	CASSKGGEQYF
TRBV7-8	-	-	TRBJ2-5	TGTGCCAGCAGCAGCGGGGAGACCCAGTACTTC	CASSSGETQYF
TRBV27	-	once	TRBJ2-5	TGTGCCAGCAGTTTCGGGAAGACCCAGTACTTC	CASSFGKTQYF
TRBV6-1	-	-	TRBJ1-5	TGTGCCAGCTCTCCCGAAGTCAATCAGCCCCAGCATTTT	CASSPEVNQPQHF
TRBV2	TRBD1	-	TRBJ1-2	TGTGCCAGCACCGGGGACAGGGGAAACTATGGCTACACCTTC	CASTGDRGNYGYTF
TRBV27	-	-	TRBJ2-1	TGTGCCAGCAGTTTATCAGGGTCCTACAATGAGCAGTTCTTC	CASSLSGSYNEQFF
TRBV9	TRBD2	-	TRBJ2-1	TGTGCCAGCAGCGGCGGACTAGCGGAAGATGAGCAGTTCTTC	CASSGGLAEDEQFF
TRBV9	-	-	TRBJ2-2	TGTGCCAGCAGCGCTACCCTCGGGGATTGGCTGTTTTTT	CASSATLGDWLFF
TRBV11-2	TRBD2	many	TRBJ2-2	TGTGCCAGCAGCTTGATCGGGACTAGCAGAAACACCGGGGAGCTGTTTTTT	CASSLIGTSRNTGELFF
TRBV5-1	-	-	TRBJ1-1	TGCGCCAGCAGCTTGACGGTTGTGGGCACTGAAGCTTTCTTT	CASSLTVVGTEAFF
TRBV10-3	TRBD2	-	TRBJ2-3	TGTGCCATCAGCAGGACTAGCGGGGGGGCCGCGACAGATACGCAGTATTTT	CAISRTSGGAATDTQYF
TRBV7-3	TRBD2	-	TRBJ2-5	TGTGCCAGCAGCCCAGAGGCTAGCGGGGCGTTTCAAGAGACCCAGTACTTC	CASSPEASGAFQETQYF
TRBV15	-	-	TRBJ2-1	TGTGCCACCGCCCCGGGCAGGAGTGGGAATGAGCAGTTCTTC	CATAPGRSGNEQFF
TRBV9	TRBD2	-	TRBJ2-3	TGTGCCAGCAGCGTAACCCCGACTAGCGGGGGGGCCAGTGGCACAGATACGCAGTATTTT	CASSVTPTSGGASGTDTQYF
TRBV2	-	-	TRBJ1-4	TGTGCCAGCAGCTATGTAGAAAAACTGTTTTTT	CASSYVEKLFF
TRBV7-2	TRBD1	-	TRBJ2-2	TGTGCCGGGGAGGGGGACAGGGGCGTCACCGGGGAGCTGTTTTTT	CAGEGDRGVTGELFF
TRBV29-1	-	-	TRBJ1-5	TGCAGCGTCCCAGGAATCAAGTCCCAGCATTTT	CSVPGIKSQHF
TRBV6-4	TRBD1	once	TRBJ2-3	TGTGCCAGCAGTGACACTCCGGGACAGACAGATACGCAGTATTTT	CASSDTPGQTDTQYF
TRBV6-6	-	-	TRBJ1-2	TGTGCCAGCAGCTTACGCGGGACCCTCTATGGCTACACCTTC	CASSLRGTLYGYTF
TRBV25-1	-	-	TRBJ2-7	TGTGCCAGCAGTGAATCGGGAATCACCTCCTCCTACGAGCAGTACTTC	CASSESGITSSYEQYF
TRBV15	-	-	TRBJ2-5	TGTGCCACCAGTATCACAGCTCAAGAGACCCAGTACTTC	CATSITAQETQYF
TRBV12-5	-	-	TRBJ1-5	TGTGCTCTTAATGATCAGCCCCAGCATTTT	CALNDQPQHF
TRBV2	-	once	TRBJ1-5	TGTGCCAGCAGTGAATCCCAGCCCCAGCATTTT	CASSESQPQHF
TRBV10-3	-	-	TRBJ1-2	TGTGCCATCAGTGGAGATCCTGATAACTATGGCTACACCTTC	CAISGDPDNYGYTF
TRBV7-2	-	-	TRBJ1-6	TGTGCCAGCAGCTTTTCCCCGGACGGGGGTTCACCCCTCCACTTT	CASSFSPDGGSPLHF
TRBV9	-	-	TRBJ2-2	TGTGCCACCACAGCGGTACACACCGGGGAGCTGTTTTTT	CATTAVHTGELFF
TRBV5-4	-	-	TRBJ1-1	TGTGCCAGCAGCTTGAGCTCTGAAGCTTTCTTT	CASSLSSEAFF
TRBV28	-	-	TRBJ1-2	TGTGCCAGCAGTTCCGCGGGCGGGTATGATGGCTACACCTTC	CASSSAGGYDGYTF
TRBV4-1	-	-	TRBJ2-7	TGCGCCAGCAGCCGAGCCCCGACGGGGGACTACGAGCAGTACTTC	CASSRAPTGDYEQYF
TRBV7-2	-	-	TRBJ2-7	TGTGCCAGCAGCCCAATTGGGACTCCTTCCTACGAGCAGTACTTC	CASSPIGTPSYEQYF
TRBV11-2	-	-	TRBJ1-5	TGTGCCAGCAGCTTAGACAGGGACCAGCCCCAGCATTTT	CASSLDRDQPQHF
TRBV9	-	once	TRBJ2-5	TGTGCCAGCAGCGGACGGAATAAAGAGACCCAGTACTTC	CASSGRNKETQYF
TRBV5-6	-	-	TRBJ2-1	TGTGCCAGCAGCTCCGTATATGAGCAGTTCTTC	CASSSVYEQFF
TRBV5-5	-	-	TRBJ2-1	TGTGCCAGCAGCTTGAACCGGGACATACTCTACAATGAGCAGTTCTTC	CASSLNRDILYNEQFF
TRBV27	-	-	TRBJ2-1	TGTGCCAGCTGCCAAGGCAATGAGCAGTTCTTC	CASCQGNEQFF
TRBV19	TRBD2	once	TRBJ2-5	TGTGCCAGTCAAAGCGGGGGCAGCTTACAGACCCAGTACTTC	CASQSGGSLQTQYF
TRBV2	-	-	TRBJ1-3	TGTGCCAGCATAATATCTCTGGACAGTACGGGAAACACCATATATTTT	CASIISLDSTGNTIYF
TRBV9	-	-	TRBJ2-2	TGTGCCAGCAGCGTAGCTGGACAGAACACCGGGGAGCTGTTTTTT	CASSVAGQNTGELFF
TRBV18	TRBD1	-	TRBJ1-5	TGTGCCAGCTCATCCCGGACAGGGGTGAGCAATCAGCCCCAGCATTTT	CASSSRTGVSNQPQHF
TRBV18	TRBD2	-	TRBJ2-5	TGTGCCAGCTCACCCCCCGGACTAGCGGGAAAACAGACCCAGTACTTC	CASSPPGLAGKQTQYF
TRBV4-2	TRBD2	-	TRBJ2-7	TGTGCCAGCAGCCAAGCGGGGGGACTAGTAGTTACCTACGAGCAGTACTTC	CASSQAGGLVVTYEQYF
TRBV14	TRBD1	-	TRBJ1-3	TGTGCCAGCAGCCCAGGGGGATTTGGAAACACCATATATTTT	CASSPGGFGNTIYF
TRBV9	-	-	TRBJ1-1	TGTGCCAGCAGCCGAGACAGCATGAACACTGAAGCTTTCTTT	CASSRDSMNTEAFF